One and the same sample provided the 4 T cell receptor beta chains below, sequenced in a study of shared clonotypes between healthy human individuals. Profiled with immunoSEQ multiplex PCR; TCRdb holds only in-frame clones, not every one. The profile shows 1,100,000 or so clones, roughly 74% of them singletons. The sequencing input was memory CD4+ T cells from PBMCs. Subset noted: CD45RA-negative fraction. The receptors were sampled from a man younger than 30 in good health. Some clones in this sample may be carry-over from other donors' samples.

The chain uses TRBV5-1 and TRBJ2-1; 11 nucleotides agree with TRBD2. Looked up from germline, CDR1 is SGHRS and CDR2 is YFSETQ. This CDR3 is 17 amino acids long. J lost 2 bases, V lost 0 bases, and 4 bases had no gene match. The CDR3 reads CASSLGQTSGTYNEQFF. CDR3 DNA sequence: TGCGCCAGCAGCTTGGGACAGACTAGCGGGACCTACAATGAGCAGTTCTTC.

Only one count was recorded for this clone. This rearrangement joins TRBV5-1 to TRBJ2-4, with unresolved D. With 0 bases removed from V and 4 bases from J, the gap between germline ends came to 8 bases. This CDR3 has 14 amino acids. Germline CDR1 reads SGHRS; CDR2 reads YFSETQ. The CDR3 nucleotides are TGCGCCAGCAGCTTGGTCCCCGAAAAAAACATTCAGTACTTC. As protein: CASSLVPEKNIQYF.

The V gene is TRBV7-2, the J gene TRBJ2-7; maybe TRBD1 (5 bases). This CDR3 region has 15 residues. Germline CDR1 reads SGHTA; CDR2 reads FQGNSA. V lost 1 base and J lost 4, with 14 bases in between. CDR3 coding DNA: TGTGCCAGCAGCTTAGGGGGCGCCGTTTATTACGAGCAGTACTTC. Amino acids: CASSLGGAVYYEQYF.

This clone was seen a few times. In nucleotides, the CDR3 is TGTGCCAGCAGCTTCAAGGATACGCAGTATTTT. It translates to CASSFKDTQYF. The V gene is TRBV5-5, the J gene TRBJ2-3; D not resolved. CDR1 SGHKS and CDR2 YYEKEE come from the germline V gene (reference sequence). The V end lost 2 bases, the J end lost 6 bases, and 4 bases lay between the germline ends. CDR3 length: 11 residues.